Detailed here is one TCR beta chain. Clones were sequenced by immunoSEQ multiplex PCR, and TCRdb holds only the in-frame ones, with some missing. The sample holds 29,000 or so clones, 80% to 90% seen once. CDR1 is LGHNA, CDR2 YNFKEQ, per germline. The ends lost 3 bases at V and 3 bases at J; junction bases unmatched: 12. This CDR3 comprises 18 residues. This sample was taken from a study of T cell changes during pregnancy in multiple sclerosis. The sample was CD8+ T cells from peripheral blood mononuclear cells, taken in the second trimester of pregnancy. This sequence originates from a female donor with multiple sclerosis, enrolled in a pregnancy study. The chain carries TRBV4-2 and TRBJ2-7; TRBD2 matches at 12 bases. The CDR3 region has the DNA TGTGCCAGCAGCCAGGAGTCAGGGGAACTAGCGGGAGGCTACGAGCAGTACTTC. Protein sequence: CASSQESGELAGGYEQYF.